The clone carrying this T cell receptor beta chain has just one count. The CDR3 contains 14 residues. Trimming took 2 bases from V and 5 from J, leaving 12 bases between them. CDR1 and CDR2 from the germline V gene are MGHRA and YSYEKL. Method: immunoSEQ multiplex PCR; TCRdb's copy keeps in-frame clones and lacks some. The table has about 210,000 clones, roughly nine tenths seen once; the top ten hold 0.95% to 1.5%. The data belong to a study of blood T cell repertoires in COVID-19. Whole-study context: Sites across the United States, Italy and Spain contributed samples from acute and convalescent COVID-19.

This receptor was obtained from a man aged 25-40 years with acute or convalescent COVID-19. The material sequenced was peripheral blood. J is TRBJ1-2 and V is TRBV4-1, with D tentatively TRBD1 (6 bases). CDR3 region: CASSQQSQGYGYTF. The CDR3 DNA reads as TGCGCCAGCAGCCAACAATCCCAGGGGTATGGCTACACCTTC.